This T cell receptor (beta chain) came from a study of blood T cell repertoires in COVID-19. Study summary: Material from acute and convalescent COVID-19 was sourced from the United States, Italy and Spain. T cells, B-cell-depleted T cells, or PBMCs supplied cDNA or gDNA.

V gave up 9 bases and J gave up 7 bases; unmatched junction bases: 5. The CDR3 has 12 amino acids. CDR1 and CDR2 from the germline V gene are MRHNA and SNTAGT. Original analysis: Amplification with reference gene primers provided the estimates of nucleated cell counts. Some clones are missing from TCRdb's copy, which holds only in-frame ones; the method was immunoSEQ multiplex PCR. For V, J and clone size, that table is used; D and trimming come from the DNA. The sample shows tens of thousands of clones, roughly 90% of them seen only once. The sample consisted of peripheral blood. V and J are TRBV6-4 and TRBJ1-2; 10 bases map to TRBD1. The source of this sequence is a woman aged 80 or older with acute or convalescent COVID-19. The CDR3 DNA reads as TGTGCCAGAGCCGGGACAGGGGCTGGCTACACCTTC. Translation gives CARAGTGAGYTF.